The entry below describes one T cell receptor (beta chain). The antigen it recognizes is unknown. The record has no base qualities; no much larger clone is one base away. The data were taken from a study of blood T cell repertoires in COVID-19 (TCRdb year 2020). Background for the entire study: Samples from collaborators originated in the United States, Italy and Spain and spanned both the acute and convalescent phases of COVID-19. The prospective study material was composed of cDNA or gDNA derived from T cells, B-cell-depleted T cells, or PBMCs. The dataset comprised deeply sampled blood TCRbeta repertoires from subjects exposed to, actively infected with, or recovered from COVID-19. A freely available public database, intended as a resource for researchers studying the immune response to SARS-CoV-2, is where the repertoires were released. Samples came from the ongoing ImmuneRACE study (first 160 participants) plus 1,254 subjects from 6 global collaborators. The sample metadata nearly always contained a de-identified subject ID, COVID-19 status, age in years and sex. Where available, HLA class I and class II types were taken from metadata supplied by the sample provider and were not determined by assay-based typing. Beyond this particular receptor, the publication reports: How much clinical and demographic metadata was included differed by source and by participant, and the metadata was provided uncurated.

In the prospective study, participants were about 18 to 89 years old, resided in under 30 geographic areas of the United States, and were enrolled through a virtual design. Cohort assignment in the prospective study relied on participant-reported clinical history from a screening survey and a study questionnaire. ImmuneRACE Cohort 3 recovered participants were defined by two consecutive negative NP/OP PCR tests, healthcare professional clearance, or symptom resolution. Each participant in the prospective study had whole blood, serum and a nasopharyngeal or oropharyngeal swab collected by mobile phlebotomists. Participants in the prospective study had the option to provide additional blood draws and questionnaires over a roughly 2-month period. Before DNA extraction, blood samples from the prospective study were shipped at room temperature or frozen. The V and J ends are trimmed by 0 bases and 0 bases, leaving 8 bases between them. CDR1 and CDR2 are read off the germline V gene as SGHRS and YFSETQ. The CDR3 covers 15 residues, taking in both the cysteine and the phenylalanine. Only CDR3 DNA is held: 45 bases, read in frame from base 1.

TCRbeta CDR3 regions were amplified from genomic DNA using the immunoSEQ Assay, a bias-controlled multiplex PCR. The authors' analysis ran thus. Within the assay, amplification of reference gene primers was used to estimate how many nucleated cells each sample contained. To quantify the absolute abundance of each unique TCRbeta CDR3 rearrangement, sequence reads were collapsed and filtered. For each sample, productive Simpson clonality was calculated by taking the square root of Simpson's diversity index across productive rearrangements. TCRdb provides this immuneACCESS table in a form limited to in-frame rearrangements. Some clones are lacking; in checked studies, under half of them reflect an unresolved V gene, and why the rest are absent is not known. V and J calls and clone size follow that table, whereas D and trimming were derived from the DNA. The sample table records under 150,000 clones; around 85% of these occur just once. Around 6.2% of the sample lies in the top ten.

The chain is made from TRBV5-1 and TRBJ2-3, and possibly TRBD2, on 6 matching bases. The source of this sequence is a woman aged 40 to 49 who had recovered from COVID-19. The sequencing input was PBMCs or T cells enriched from blood (not recorded which). The DNA is as follows: TGCGCCAGCAGCTTGGAAAGCGGGAGCACAGATACGCAGTATTTT. Translated, this gives CASSLESGSTDTQYF. Outside the CDR3, residues come from the reference TRBV5-1 and TRBJ2-3 proteins, so the full variable domain is: KAGVTQTPRYLIKTRGQQVTLSCSPISGHRSVSWYQQTPGQGLQFLFEYFSETQRNKGNFPGRFSGRQFSNSRSEMNVSTLELGDSALYLCASSLESGSTDTQYFGPGTRLTVL.